This T cell receptor beta chain was recorded in a study of blood T cell repertoires in COVID-19. As for the study in general: From the United States, Italy and Spain came samples of acute and convalescent COVID-19.

CDR1 and CDR2 (germline): SEHNR, FQNEAQ (reference sequence). V lost 4 bases to trimming and J lost 3 bases, with 12 bases between them. CDR3 size: 14 residues. Recruits, aged roughly 18 to 100 years, lived in 20 to 30 US areas. Categorization into cohorts depended on clinical history that participants reported. The protocol was immunoSEQ multiplex PCR, while the TCRdb copy is restricted to in-frame clones and leaves out a portion. The sample consists of over 250,000 clones, roughly 89% of them appearing once. This TCR was sampled from a woman under 30 who had recovered from COVID-19. The material sequenced was PBMCs or T cells enriched from blood (not recorded which). The chain links TRBV7-9 to TRBJ1-2, with D unresolved. CDR3 in DNA: TGTGCCAGCAGCTCCTCCGCGGGAGACTATGGCTACACCTTC. Encoded protein: CASSSSAGDYGYTF.